The 13 T cell receptor beta chains given below trace back to one sample, sequenced in a study of blood T cell repertoires in COVID-19 (dated by TCRdb to 2019 to 2021). Library generation was performed with the immunoSEQ multiplex PCR assay. What TCRdb holds here is the immuneACCESS table cut down to in-frame rearrangements. Part of the clones is not present; checked against another copy, under half of the missing clones reflect an unresolved V gene, and the others are unexplained. Counted in this sample were 110,000 to 150,000 clones; around 90% of them appeared once. Around 1.7% of the sample lies in the top ten. Sequencing input: peripheral blood. These receptors came from a woman between 45 and 65 years old with acute or convalescent COVID-19.

This clone was picked up a small number of times. The chain has TRBV7-8 and TRBJ1-1; D is unclear. Germline CDR1 is SGHVS and CDR2 is FQNEAQ. CDR3 length: 15 amino acids. V lost 1 base, J lost 1 base, and 10 bases lay in between. The CDR3 sequence: CASSLERVGNTEAFF. The CDR3 DNA is TGTGCCAGCAGCTTAGAGAGGGTCGGGAACACTGAAGCTTTCTTT.

This chain uses TRBV7-9 with TRBJ1-2, with D perhaps matching TRBD1 (5 bases). The germline CDR1 and CDR2 sequences are SEHNR and FQNEAQ (reference sequence). The CDR3 length is 12 residues. V lost 7 bases and J 4 bases, leaving 10 bases between the germline ends. DNA of the CDR3: TGTGCCAGCAATCCAGGGATCTATGGCTACACCTTC. Protein sequence: CASNPGIYGYTF.

V usage is TRBV5-1 and J usage is TRBJ1-1; D unresolved. CDR1 and CDR2 (germline): SGHRS, YFSETQ. This CDR3 spans 17 amino acids. V was trimmed by 4 bases and J by 1 base, leaving 20 bases between them. The CDR3 DNA reads TGCGCCAGCAGCAACCTAGGGTGGGAGGCAGGGAACACTGAAGCTTTCTTT. Translated, it gives CASSNLGWEAGNTEAFF.

This chain joins TRBV4-2 and TRBJ2-3; the D gene is possibly TRBD2 (6 bases). Germline loops: CDR1 LGHNA, CDR2 YNFKEQ. This CDR3 spans 16 amino acids. Trimming stripped 4 bases from V and 2 bases from J, with 16 bases between. CDR3 in DNA: TGTGCCAGCAGCCGCCACTGGGACTCCTTCACAGATACGCAGTATTTT. Translating gives CASSRHWDSFTDTQYF.

The rearrangement uses TRBV27 and TRBJ2-7; 7 positions agree with TRBD2. This CDR3 region has 13 residues. Germline V CDR1 and CDR2: MNHEY, SMNVEV (reference sequence). The V segment lost 3 bases and the J segment 3 bases; nucleotides outside the gene matches: 2. The CDR3 coding sequence is TGTGCCAGCAGTTTGGGAGGGTTCTACGAGCAGTACTTC. Translating gives CASSLGGFYEQYF.

The chain recombines TRBV19 with TRBJ1-5; D is perhaps TRBD1 (6 bases). V dropped 8 bases and J dropped 6 bases, with 23 bases sitting between them. CDR1 is LNHDA, CDR2 SQIVND, per germline (reference sequence). The CDR3 loop spans 16 amino acids. The CDR3 spells CASGPSAGADGQPQHF. The CDR3 bases are TGTGCCAGTGGACCGTCGGCAGGGGCTGATGGTCAGCCCCAGCATTTT. Full variable domain (remainder filled in from reference TRBV19 and TRBJ1-5): DGGITQSPKYLFRKEGQNVTLSCEQNLNHDAMYWYRQDPGQGLRLIYYSQIVNDFQKGDIAEGYSVSREKKESFPLTVTSAQKNPTAFYLCASGPSAGADGQPQHFGDGTRLSIL.

The rearrangement links TRBV30 to TRBJ1-5; TRBD1 aligns across 7 bases. Trimming removed 5 bases from V and 5 bases from J; junction bases left unmatched: 6. Germline V gene lookup returns CDR1 GTSNPN and CDR2 SVGIG (reference sequence). CDR3 length: 13 residues. Written as DNA, the CDR3 is TGTGCCTGGGCCCCAGGGGGACATCAGCCCCAGCATTTT. Translation gives CAWAPGGHQPQHF.

This chain links TRBV27 with TRBJ1-2, with 8 bases fitting TRBD1. V was pared by 5 bases and J by 4 bases, with 3 bases of the junction left unmatched. The V gene's germline CDR1 is MNHEY and CDR2 SMNVEV (reference sequence). The CDR3 totals 13 residues. The CDR3 coding sequence is TGTGCCAGCAGTGGGACAGGAATCTATGGCTACACCTTC. It codes for CASSGTGIYGYTF.

The V and J genes are TRBV11-3 and TRBJ1-1, with TRBD1 as a possible D gene (5 bases). The CDR3 consists of 15 residues. Deletions cut 0 bases from V and 4 bases from J, with 12 bases between. Per the germline V gene, CDR1 is SGHNT and CDR2 is YENEEA. In DNA form, the CDR3 reads TGTGCCAGCAGCTTAGAAGGCAGGGAGGCCACTGAAGCTTTCTTT. Protein: CASSLEGREATEAFF. Together with reference TRBV11-3 and TRBJ1-1, the CDR3 gives the full variable domain: EAGVVQSPRYKIIEKKQPVAFWCNPISGHNTLYWYLQNLGQGPELLIRYENEEAVDDSQLPKDRFSAERLKGVDSTLKIQPAELGDSAVYLCASSLEGREATEAFFGQGTRLTVV.

This clone was seen only once. This chain connects TRBV2 to TRBJ1-4, with 7 bases fitting TRBD1. V shed 6 bases, J shed 5 bases, and the junction held 9 bases outside the gene matches. The CDR3 contains 15 residues. Germline-derived CDR1 and CDR2 are SNHLY and FYNNEI. This CDR3 is CASSDRQGHNEKLFF. The CDR3 region has the DNA TGTGCCAGCAGCGACCGACAGGGACACAATGAAAAACTGTTTTTT.

V gene TRBV7-2 combines with J gene TRBJ2-5; 7 nucleotides match TRBD1. Germline-derived CDR1 and CDR2 are SGHTA and FQGNSA. The V segment lost 4 bases and the J segment 2 bases; nucleotides outside the gene matches: 4. This CDR3 region has 14 residues. The CDR3 DNA is TGTGCCAGCAGCTCCGGACAGGCTCAAGAGACCCAGTACTTC. It specifies CASSSGQAQETQYF.

The chain is built from TRBV19 and TRBJ1-2; the D is unclear. The V gene's germline CDR1 is LNHDA and CDR2 SQIVND (reference sequence). The CDR3 runs 13 residues. The ends were cut back, 3 bases at V and 3 bases at J, with 8 bases in the middle. CDR3 amino acids: CASSIASHYGYTF. The CDR3 nucleotides are TGTGCCAGTAGTATTGCGTCACACTATGGCTACACCTTC.

V is TRBV7-3 and J is TRBJ2-1; possibly TRBD2 for D (5 bases). Germline lookup yields CDR1 SGHTA and CDR2 FQGTGA. V was cut by 0 bases and J by 8 bases, with 11 bases left in between. The CDR3 has 14 residues. CDR3 residues: CASSLTGLRDEQFF. DNA of the CDR3: TGTGCCAGCAGCTTAACTGGGTTGAGGGATGAGCAGTTCTTC.